Listed below are T cell receptor beta chains from one sample, sequenced in a study of identical twins. TCRdb re-analysed the 5' RACE reads in MiXCR, keeping a single row per CDR3 protein. The data contain nearly 650,000 distinct CDR3 sequences, less than 9% of them singletons. In addition, the sample was reused for a study of yellow fever vaccine responses in identical twins.

Sequencing input: PBMCs. The receptor set was obtained from a woman aged 18-35 years in good health. The CDR3 runs from the conserved cysteine through the conserved F or W. D genes are given only for firm matches. Size values are once, few and many counts, or a class for expanded clones, and some rows have none.

J gene: TRBJ2-1; CDR3 length: 18; clone size: few; D gene: TRBD2; V gene: TRBV12-3/TRBV12-4; CDR3 protein: CASSPDGEAGFPINEQFF; CDR3 DNA: TGTGCCAGCAGTCCCGACGGGGAAGCGGGATTCCCCATCAATGAGCAGTTCTTC
J gene: TRBJ1-1; CDR3 length: 16; clone size: .; D gene: .; V gene: TRBV4-1; CDR3 protein: CASSQDGVRLKAEAFF; CDR3 DNA: TGCGCCAGCAGCCAAGATGGAGTAAGGTTGAAGGCTGAAGCTTTCTTT
J gene: TRBJ1-1; CDR3 length: 12; clone size: few; D gene: .; V gene: TRBV14; CDR3 protein: CASRLSDTEAFF; CDR3 DNA: TGTGCCAGCAGACTGTCCGACACTGAAGCTTTCTTT
J gene: TRBJ2-1; CDR3 length: 15; clone size: few; D gene: TRBD2; V gene: TRBV12-3/TRBV12-4; CDR3 protein: CASSFLAGGMNEQFF; CDR3 DNA: TGTGCCAGCAGTTTTTTGGCGGGAGGGATGAATGAGCAGTTCTTC
J gene: TRBJ2-1; CDR3 length: 15; clone size: few; D gene: .; V gene: TRBV6-7; CDR3 protein: CASSYLGVHYNEQFF; CDR3 DNA: TGTGCCAGCAGTTACCTGGGGGTTCACTACAATGAGCAGTTCTTC
J gene: TRBJ2-3; CDR3 length: 13; clone size: .; D gene: .; V gene: TRBV12-3/TRBV12-4; CDR3 protein: CASGGSGTDTQYF; CDR3 DNA: TGTGCCAGCGGGGGGTCGGGCACAGATACGCAGTATTTT
J gene: TRBJ2-1; CDR3 length: 16; clone size: .; D gene: TRBD2; V gene: TRBV29-1; CDR3 protein: CSVVRSWAGGRNEQFF; CDR3 DNA: TGCAGCGTCGTACGGTCCTGGGCGGGAGGTCGGAATGAGCAGTTCTTC
J gene: TRBJ2-3; CDR3 length: 15; clone size: .; D gene: .; V gene: TRBV14; CDR3 protein: CASSTGEINTDTQYF; CDR3 DNA: TGTGCCAGCAGCACTGGGGAGATCAACACAGATACGCAGTATTTT
J gene: TRBJ2-5; CDR3 length: 14; clone size: many; D gene: .; V gene: TRBV20-1; CDR3 protein: CSAFREGNRETQYF; CDR3 DNA: TGCAGTGCCTTTCGCGAGGGGAATCGTGAGACCCAGTACTTC
J gene: TRBJ2-1; CDR3 length: 14; clone size: few; D gene: .; V gene: TRBV5-6; CDR3 protein: CASSLPGSGNEQFF; CDR3 DNA: TGTGCCAGCAGCTTGCCCGGGTCCGGCAATGAGCAGTTCTTC
J gene: TRBJ2-7; CDR3 length: 15; clone size: .; D gene: TRBD1; V gene: TRBV7-3; CDR3 protein: CASSFGDRGPYEQYF; CDR3 DNA: TGTGCCAGCAGCTTCGGGGACAGGGGTCCCTACGAGCAGTACTTC
J gene: TRBJ2-3; CDR3 length: 17; clone size: .; D gene: TRBD2; V gene: TRBV7-9; CDR3 protein: CASSLGSLAGGTDTQYF; CDR3 DNA: TGTGCCAGCAGCTTAGGGAGCCTAGCGGGAGGCACAGATACGCAGTATTTT
J gene: TRBJ2-1; CDR3 length: 17; clone size: few; D gene: TRBD2; V gene: TRBV3-1; CDR3 protein: CASSQDLTSGRADEQFF; CDR3 DNA: TGTGCCAGCAGCCAAGACTTGACTAGCGGGAGGGCCGATGAGCAGTTCTTC
J gene: TRBJ2-4; CDR3 length: 16; clone size: .; D gene: .; V gene: TRBV2; CDR3 protein: CASSEARWRAKNIQYF; CDR3 DNA: TGTGCCAGCAGTGAAGCAAGGTGGCGGGCCAAGAACATTCAGTACTTC
J gene: TRBJ2-1; CDR3 length: 15; clone size: many; D gene: TRBD1; V gene: TRBV4-1; CDR3 protein: CASSHDSGTGPRQFF; CDR3 DNA: TGCGCCAGCAGCCATGACTCCGGGACAGGGCCCCGGCAGTTCTTC
J gene: TRBJ2-7; CDR3 length: 15; clone size: many; D gene: TRBD1; V gene: TRBV10-3; CDR3 protein: CAITQWNGQGYEQYF; CDR3 DNA: TGTGCCATCACCCAGTGGAACGGACAGGGCTACGAGCAGTACTTC
J gene: TRBJ2-7; CDR3 length: 20; clone size: few; D gene: TRBD2; V gene: TRBV13; CDR3 protein: CASSPGLAGGRDLNSYEQYF; CDR3 DNA: TGTGCCAGCAGCCCCGGACTAGCGGGAGGCCGTGACCTAAACTCCTACGAGCAGTACTTC
J gene: TRBJ1-5; CDR3 length: 16; clone size: many; D gene: .; V gene: TRBV12-3/TRBV12-4; CDR3 protein: CASSFIAGQSNQPQHF; CDR3 DNA: TGTGCCAGCAGTTTCATAGCCGGACAGAGCAATCAGCCCCAGCATTTT
J gene: TRBJ2-7; CDR3 length: 16; clone size: .; D gene: TRBD1; V gene: TRBV3-1; CDR3 protein: CASSQDWDRGAYEQYF; CDR3 DNA: TGTGCCAGCAGCCAAGATTGGGACAGGGGGGCCTACGAGCAGTACTTC
J gene: TRBJ1-5; CDR3 length: 15; clone size: many; D gene: .; V gene: TRBV12-3/TRBV12-4; CDR3 protein: CASSLGMSSNQPQHF; CDR3 DNA: TGTGCCAGCAGTTTGGGGATGTCTAGCAATCAGCCCCAGCATTTT
J gene: TRBJ2-3; CDR3 length: 19; clone size: few; D gene: TRBD2; V gene: TRBV29-1; CDR3 protein: CSVLQRPTSGRVSTDTQYF; CDR3 DNA: TGCAGCGTCCTCCAGAGACCTACTAGCGGGAGGGTGAGCACAGATACGCAGTATTTT
J gene: TRBJ2-2; CDR3 length: 16; clone size: .; D gene: .; V gene: TRBV28; CDR3 protein: CASSLLGPTNTGELFF; CDR3 DNA: TGTGCCAGCAGTTTATTGGGTCCTACCAACACCGGGGAGCTGTTTTTT
J gene: TRBJ2-7; CDR3 length: 13; clone size: .; D gene: TRBD1; V gene: TRBV5-4; CDR3 protein: CASSYGQEYEQYF; CDR3 DNA: TGTGCCAGCAGCTACGGACAGGAGTACGAGCAGTACTTC
J gene: TRBJ2-1; CDR3 length: 13; clone size: .; D gene: .; V gene: TRBV7-8; CDR3 protein: CASRTRAANEQFF; CDR3 DNA: TGTGCCAGCAGAACCAGGGCGGCGAATGAGCAGTTCTTC
J gene: TRBJ2-3; CDR3 length: 12; clone size: few; D gene: TRBD1; V gene: TRBV20-1; CDR3 protein: CSANRQGDTQYF; CDR3 DNA: TGCAGTGCTAACCGACAGGGAGATACGCAGTATTTT
J gene: TRBJ2-2; CDR3 length: 13; clone size: many; D gene: .; V gene: TRBV9; CDR3 protein: CASSVVGTGELFF; CDR3 DNA: TGTGCCAGCAGCGTAGTTGGGACCGGGGAGCTGTTTTTT